This entry features one T cell receptor (beta chain) sequence. This sample is part of a study of shared clonotypes between healthy human individuals. Background on the study: The cohort had two women and a few men, ages 18 to 49. Each donor had three CD4 naive, three CD4 memory, two CD8 naive and one CD8 memory plate.

Trimming took off 4 bases at V and 0 bases at J, with 7 bases between the two ends. Germline loops: CDR1 SGHAT, CDR2 FQNNGV. CDR3 size: 13 residues. Clones were sequenced by immunoSEQ multiplex PCR, and TCRdb holds only the in-frame ones, with some missing. The repertoire has about 2.5 million clones, less than 95% of them found once; the top ten carry 0.3% to 0.4%. This sequence joins TRBV11-2 and TRBJ2-7; D not certain. The sequence came from a man in his late teens or twenties in good health. Some clones in this sample may be carry-over from other donors' samples. The sample taken for sequencing was naive CD4+ T cells from PBMCs. The subset: CD45RA+ positively selected. CDR3 loop: CASSSTLSYEQYF. In DNA form, the CDR3 reads TGTGCCAGCAGCTCCACCCTCTCCTACGAGCAGTACTTC. Combining the CDR3 with reference TRBV11-2 and TRBJ2-7 gives the whole variable domain EAGVAQSPRYKIIEKRQSVAFWCNPISGHATLYWYQQILGQGPKLLIQFQNNGVVDDSQLPKDRFSAERLKGVDSTLKIQPAKLEDSAVYLCASSSTLSYEQYFGPGTRLTVT.